Listed below are T cell receptor beta chains from one sample, sequenced in a study of T cell changes during pregnancy in multiple sclerosis. The assay was immunoSEQ multiplex PCR, and TCRdb's table has in-frame clones only and misses some. There are 35,000 to 50,000 clones in the sample; roughly 80% occur only once, and 0.55% to 0.75% lies in the top ten. Sequenced here: CD4+ T cells from peripheral blood mononuclear cells, sampled before pregnancy. These receptors all stem from a female donor with multiple sclerosis, enrolled in a pregnancy study. Both conserved end residues are part of each CDR3. The D gene is left open where the match is weak. Some rows mark clone size as missing; the rest say once, few, many or name a class of expanded clone.

j_gene: TRBJ2-1
d_gene: TRBD1
abundance: -
v_gene: TRBV7-9
CDR3nt: TGTGCCAGCAGCACAGGACAGGGGGACTCCTACAATGAGCAGTTCTTC
CDR3aa: CASSTGQGDSYNEQFF

j_gene: TRBJ2-7
d_gene: -
abundance: -
v_gene: TRBV30
CDR3nt: TGTGCCTGGAGTTCGGGCTACGAGCAGTACTTC
CDR3aa: CAWSSGYEQYF

j_gene: TRBJ1-3
d_gene: -
abundance: -
v_gene: TRBV5-1
CDR3nt: TGCGCCAGCAGCCGGGGCTCTGGAAACACCATATATTTT
CDR3aa: CASSRGSGNTIYF

j_gene: TRBJ2-1
d_gene: TRBD2
abundance: -
v_gene: TRBV30
CDR3nt: TGTGCCTCGGGACTAGCGGTTTCCTACAATGAGCAGTTCTTC
CDR3aa: CASGLAVSYNEQFF

j_gene: TRBJ2-7
d_gene: TRBD1
abundance: -
v_gene: TRBV6-5
CDR3nt: TGTGCCAGCAGAGGGACAGAAGCCTACGAGCAGTACTTC
CDR3aa: CASRGTEAYEQYF

j_gene: TRBJ2-7
d_gene: -
abundance: medium-sized
v_gene: TRBV7-2
CDR3nt: TGTGCCAGCAGCCTGATGGGGCAGAACAACTACGAGCAGTACTTC
CDR3aa: CASSLMGQNNYEQYF

j_gene: TRBJ1-1
d_gene: -
abundance: -
v_gene: TRBV7-3
CDR3nt: TGTGCCAGCAGCTTAACGGCAGGGCGGAACACTGAAGCTTTCTTT
CDR3aa: CASSLTAGRNTEAFF

j_gene: TRBJ2-5
d_gene: TRBD1
abundance: -
v_gene: TRBV30
CDR3nt: TGTGCCTGGAGTGTAACACGTACAACAGGGGTTGGGGAGACCCAGTACTTC
CDR3aa: CAWSVTRTTGVGETQYF

j_gene: TRBJ2-5
d_gene: -
abundance: -
v_gene: TRBV2
CDR3nt: TGTGCCAGCTCGGTGCGAGGGGAGACCCAGTACTTC
CDR3aa: CASSVRGETQYF

j_gene: TRBJ1-2
d_gene: -
abundance: -
v_gene: TRBV19
CDR3nt: TGTGCCAGTAGTATAAGTTGGGGGCCCAACGGCTACACCTTC
CDR3aa: CASSISWGPNGYTF